Listed here are 20 T cell receptor beta chains from one sample, sequenced in a study of cytotoxic CD8 clonotypes in ibrutinib-treated CLL. TCRdb's copy holds only in-frame clones and misses some; the assay was immunoSEQ multiplex PCR. The data contain around 250,000 clones, 70% of them singletons. The sequencing here drew on PBMCs, taken after 24 months of ibrutinib treatment. The receptors here all came from a human donor with chronic lymphocytic leukemia.

This sequence joins TRBV6-5 and TRBJ1-1; D unresolved. V dropped 5 bases and J dropped 1 base, with 8 bases sitting between them. The CDR3 has 13 amino acids. Germline V gene lookup returns CDR1 MNHEY and CDR2 SVGAGI. Written as DNA, the CDR3 is TGTGCCAGCAGTCGCTCGGGGAACACTGAAGCTTTCTTT. Translating it yields CASSRSGNTEAFF.

The sample holds one count of this clone. The V and J genes are TRBV9 and TRBJ2-7; no reliable D call. Germline loops: CDR1 SGDLS, CDR2 YYNGEE. Trimming took 3 bases from V and 6 from J, leaving 13 bases between them. The CDR3 length is 13 residues. CDR3 DNA: TGTGCCAGCAGCGACGGCAGAAGAGTCGAGCAGTACTTC. It is translated as CASSDGRRVEQYF.

The rearrangement links TRBV30 to TRBJ2-2; D perhaps matches TRBD1 (6 bases). Germline loops: CDR1 GTSNPN, CDR2 SVGIG (reference sequence). V lost 4 bases and J 1 base, leaving 7 bases between the germline ends. This CDR3 region has 13 residues. The CDR3 nucleotides read TGTGCCTGGACAGGGGAGAACACCGGGGAGCTGTTTTTT. This encodes CAWTGENTGELFF.

The chain links TRBV28 to TRBJ1-5; D is perhaps TRBD1 (6 bases). V dropped 3 bases and J dropped 0 bases, with 15 bases sitting between them. The CDR3 spans 17 residues. Germline V CDR1 and CDR2: MDHEN, SYDVKM. CDR3 residues: CASSFWQGNISNQPQHF. CDR3 DNA: TGTGCCAGCAGTTTTTGGCAGGGGAATATTAGCAATCAGCCCCAGCATTTT.

This clone was seen once. V usage is TRBV11-2 and J usage is TRBJ2-3; 7 bases fit TRBD2. There are 14 residues in the CDR3. The J segment lost 6 bases and the V segment lost 5 bases, leaving 8 bases of the junction unmatched. Germline V gene data show CDR1 as SGHAT and CDR2 as FQNNGV. The CDR3 here is CASSPGLEWDTQYF. For the CDR3, the DNA is TGTGCCAGCAGCCCTGGACTAGAATGGGATACGCAGTATTTT.

This chain connects TRBV6-5 to TRBJ1-2; 7 bases fit TRBD1. The V segment lost 2 bases and the J segment 7 bases; nucleotides outside the gene matches: 4. The CDR3 is 13 amino acids. Germline V CDR1 and CDR2: MNHEY, SVGAGI. The CDR3 DNA reads TGTGCCAGCAGTTACGGACAGGAGGGTGGCTACACCTTC. Its protein is CASSYGQEGGYTF.

The chain joins TRBV7-3 to TRBJ2-7; tentatively, D is TRBD2 (6 bases). Germline V lookup: CDR1 SGHTA, CDR2 FQGTGA. Trimming took 1 base from V and 4 from J, leaving 8 bases between them. The CDR3 is 13 amino acids. CDR3 nucleotides: TGTGCCAGCAGCTTAAGGGCGGGGTACGAGCAGTACTTC. Its translation is CASSLRAGYEQYF.

The rearrangement uses TRBV14 and TRBJ2-7; no firm D call. Germline CDR1 reads SGHDN; CDR2 reads FVKESK. The CDR3 has 17 amino acids. Trimming left V 1 base short and J 0 bases short, with 16 bases between. The CDR3 is CASSQGGRNLISYEQYF. CDR3 coding DNA: TGTGCCAGCAGCCAAGGAGGACGGAACCTGATCTCCTACGAGCAGTACTTC.

The chain is built from TRBV7-5 and TRBJ2-2; TRBD1, as called in the table, went unchecked against the DNA. TRBV7-5 corresponds to a pseudogene. The CDR3 loop spans 18 amino acids. CDR3 residues: CARSLRARVVVHTGELFF. CDR3 nucleotides: TGTGCCAGAAGCTTAAGAGCCAGGGTTGTAGTTCACACCGGGGAGCTGTTTTTT.

The rearrangement joins TRBV28 to TRBJ2-5, with 9 bases that match TRBD2. The CDR3 extends over 18 amino acids. V trimming: 7 bases; J trimming: 2 bases; junction bases outside the gene matches: 17. Germline CDR1 and CDR2: MDHEN and SYDVKM. The CDR3 is CASTQGTLFAGGQETQYF. The CDR3 nucleotides read TGTGCCAGCACCCAAGGAACCCTTTTCGCGGGAGGGCAAGAGACCCAGTACTTC.

This sequence joins TRBV11-2 and TRBJ1-2; 9 bases are shared with TRBD1. The CDR3 has 15 residues. In germline, CDR1 is SGHAT, CDR2 FQNNGV. J lost 8 bases, V lost 1 base, and 8 bases had no gene match. The CDR3 DNA follows: TGTGCCAGCAGCTTAGTTTACGGGACAGGGCAGGGCTACACCTTC. Translation: CASSLVYGTGQGYTF.

V usage is TRBV30 and J usage is TRBJ2-1, with a tentative D call TRBD2 (6 bases). Germline values: CDR1 GTSNPN, CDR2 SVGIG (reference sequence). This CDR3 has 13 amino acids. V lost 3 bases and J lost 8, with 14 bases in between. For the CDR3, the DNA is TGTGCCTGGAGGGTAGCGGCTTGGGATGAGCAGTTCTTC. This translates into CAWRVAAWDEQFF. Full variable domain (remainder filled in from reference TRBV30 and TRBJ2-1): SQTIHQWPATLVQPVGSPLSLECTVEGTSNPNLYWYRQAAGRGLQLLFYSVGIGQISSEVPQNLSASRPQDRQFILSSKKLLLSDSGFYLCAWRVAAWDEQFFGPGTRLTVL.

The chain links TRBV9 to TRBJ2-1, with D possibly being TRBD2 (6 bases). V was clipped by 4 bases and J by 6 bases, with 14 bases between them. Germline CDR1 and CDR2: SGDLS and YYNGEE. This CDR3 is built from 14 residues. The CDR3 here is CASSLSGAGNEQFF. DNA of the CDR3: TGTGCCAGCAGCCTTAGCGGAGCGGGCAATGAGCAGTTCTTC.

The gene calls are TRBV9 and TRBJ2-3; TRBD2 might be the D (6 bases). This CDR3 region has 16 residues. Germline V gene lookup returns CDR1 SGDLS and CDR2 YYNGEE. Trimming took off 4 bases at V and 5 bases at J, with 20 bases between the two ends. The CDR3 DNA reads as TGTGCCAGCAGCACCGACCGACGGCAGGGAGGAGATACGCAGTATTTT. This translates into CASSTDRRQGGDTQYF.

The V and J genes are TRBV7-2 and TRBJ2-5; D is perhaps TRBD2 (6 bases). V lost 0 bases to trimming and J lost 5 bases, with 16 bases between them. This CDR3 is 16 amino acids long. Germline V CDR1 and CDR2: SGHTA, FQGNSA. This CDR3 is CASSLAHSPGGETQYF. CDR3 coding DNA: TGTGCCAGCAGCTTAGCGCACAGCCCCGGAGGGGAGACCCAGTACTTC.

The V gene is TRBV6-5, the J gene TRBJ2-2; TRBD1 aligns across 10 bases. The CDR3 spans 15 residues. The germline CDR1 and CDR2 sequences are MNHEY and SVGAGI. V lost 2 bases and J lost 3; bases outside the gene matches: 0. CDR3 residues: CASSYDRGHTGELFF. The CDR3 DNA follows: TGTGCCAGCAGTTACGACAGGGGGCACACCGGGGAGCTGTTTTTT.

The chain carries TRBV28 and TRBJ1-5, with a tentative D call TRBD1 (5 bases). V lost 11 bases and J lost 0, with 14 bases in between. The CDR3 is made up of 14 amino acids. Looked up from germline, CDR1 is MDHEN and CDR2 is SYDVKM. This CDR3 is CAGRTGYSNQPQHF. In DNA form, the CDR3 reads TGTGCCGGCCGTACAGGTTATAGCAATCAGCCCCAGCATTTT.

There are a few counts of this clone. This sequence joins TRBV5-1 and TRBJ1-2; D uncertain. This CDR3 has 12 amino acids. Trimming pared 0 bases from V and 6 bases from J, leaving 6 bases between. CDR1 and CDR2 (germline): SGHRS, YFSETQ. CDR3 protein: CASSLDSNGYTF. CDR3 sequence (DNA): TGCGCCAGCAGCTTGGATAGTAATGGCTACACCTTC.

This clone appeared a few times. The chain is built from TRBV7-2 and TRBJ2-7; 10 nucleotides match TRBD2. This CDR3 spans 15 amino acids. The germline V gene encodes CDR1 SGHTA and CDR2 FQGNSA. The V gene end was trimmed by 5 bases and the J gene end by 6 bases; junction bases not matched to a gene: 10. CDR3: CASSPQAGGPSEQYF. DNA for the CDR3: TGTGCCAGCAGCCCGCAAGCGGGAGGGCCCTCCGAGCAGTACTTC.

The rearrangement joins TRBV7-9 to TRBJ1-6, with unresolved D. There are 13 residues in the CDR3. In germline, CDR1 is SEHNR, CDR2 FQNEAQ (reference sequence). Trimming removed 5 bases from V and 10 bases from J, with 12 bases in between. The DNA of the CDR3 is TGTGCCAGCAGCCCTGCCTTTGAATCACCCCTCCACTTT. Translated, it gives CASSPAFESPLHF.